The sample holds a few counts of the clone carrying this T cell receptor beta chain. These data come from a study of Ad26.COV2.S vaccination and SARS-CoV-2 variants. For the study at large: A COV1001 Ad26.COV2.S trial-arm participant provided the sample. In the study, Ad26.COV2.S was injected intramuscularly once, or twice 56 days apart.

Treatment given: some 20 received Ad26.COV2.S at low or high dose, single or two shots; roughly five received placebo; per-sample allocation not given. After the first vaccine or placebo injection, samples were drawn on day 63. Expressing Wuhan-strain SARS-CoV-2 spike, an Ad26 vector served as the vaccine. The protocol was immunoSEQ multiplex PCR, while the TCRdb copy is restricted to in-frame clones and leaves out a portion. This table has 350,000 to 450,000 clones, roughly 84% appearing once. The receptor was derived from a person between 18 and 60 years old who received the Ad26.COV2.S COVID-19 vaccine or a placebo. The specimen was peripheral blood, collected in a trial of Ad26.COV2.S vaccine versus placebo.

The CDR3 loop is CAISEVDKTYGYTF. CDR3 DNA sequence: TGTGCCATCAGTGAAGTTGACAAAACTTATGGCTACACCTTC. J is TRBJ1-2 and V is TRBV10-3; D gene ambiguous. CDR3 size: 14 residues. Trimming cost V 3 bases and J 5 bases, with 13 bases left between them. The germline V gene has CDR1 ENHRY and CDR2 SYGVKD.